Listed below are T cell receptor beta chains from one sample, sequenced in a study of blood T cell repertoires in COVID-19. Produced via immunoSEQ multiplex PCR; TCRdb's table is partial and in-frame only. This repertoire shows more than 50,000 clones, 70% to 75% found once; its top ten account for more than 11%. Sequenced input: peripheral blood. The receptor source for this set is a woman between 65 and 79 years old with acute or convalescent COVID-19. Both conserved end residues are part of each CDR3. Clone size is stated in some rows and not others, as once, few, many or a class when expanded.

CDR3aa	v_gene	j_gene	abundance
CASSLALLLGQRGDTQYF	TRBV5-1	TRBJ2-3	-
CASSLGGLQGTTEAFF	TRBV5-1	TRBJ1-1	-
CASSVRGGGDTQYF	TRBV11-2	TRBJ2-3	-
CASSEVRDAPQHF	TRBV2	TRBJ1-5	many
CASSLGGALQETQYF	TRBV7-9	TRBJ2-5	-
CASSLGYERSEQYF	TRBV5-1	TRBJ2-7	few
CASSPLGQDQPQHF	TRBV18	TRBJ1-5	few
CASSQGQGMDEKLFF	TRBV4-2	TRBJ1-4	-
CASSILQGDTYNSPLHF	TRBV19	TRBJ1-6	few
CACTGTGGYEQYF	TRBV30	TRBJ2-7	few
CASSILSGQGGNEKLFF	TRBV19	TRBJ1-4	-
CASTSSRLAGARETQYF	TRBV2	TRBJ2-5	-
CASSLTRRTGGDETQYF	TRBV7-3	TRBJ2-5	once
CASSLGSSYNSPLHF	TRBV5-4	TRBJ1-6	-
CASSITPGDLTIYGYTF	TRBV19	TRBJ1-2	-
CSAQGGSEQYF	TRBV20-1	TRBJ2-7	-
CASGLTSGGAPYYNEQFF	TRBV12-5	TRBJ2-1	-
CASSFFGVGNAAFF	TRBV7-9	TRBJ1-1	once
CASSQPGQPTEAFF	TRBV4-2	TRBJ1-1	-
CASSLMGQGRSPLHF	TRBV7-3	TRBJ1-6	-
CASSRARFDRGAGTQYF	TRBV5-1	TRBJ2-3	once
CASSPPINTEAFF	TRBV18	TRBJ1-1	-
CASSLLGTAITGELFF	TRBV27	TRBJ2-2	few
CASSRKGGEETQYF	TRBV3-1/TRBV3-2	TRBJ2-5	-
CASSVEGMTGLEAFF	TRBV9	TRBJ1-1	-
CASSLGGREAFF	TRBV5-1	TRBJ1-1	few
CASSADRGETYGYTF	TRBV19	TRBJ1-2	-
CASSQAGTAIYEQYF	TRBV5-1	TRBJ2-7	-
CASSGPGGHGELFF	TRBV27	TRBJ2-2	-
CASSFTGGLGVLNTGELFF	TRBV11-3	TRBJ2-2	-
CASSQTGGELFF	TRBV5-8	TRBJ2-2	few
CAISESAREGRAFF	TRBV10-3	TRBJ1-1	-
CASSFTGGTDTQYF	TRBV11-3	TRBJ2-3	-
CTSSQGGRGREKLFF	TRBV1	TRBJ1-4	-
CASSSDRLGGEDTQYF	TRBV7-8	TRBJ2-3	-
CASSLTGQSSYTF	TRBV7-3	TRBJ1-2	-
CASSLGGSGGTGELFF	TRBV5-4	TRBJ2-2	once
CASRMGQKNIQYF	TRBV19	TRBJ2-4	-
CASSPFGRGSQETQYF	TRBV7-2	TRBJ2-5	medium-sized
CASSPNSGGTDTQYF	TRBV18	TRBJ2-3	-
CASSLRGSSYNEQFF	TRBV5-8	TRBJ2-1	-
CASVKTGNTEAFF	TRBV12-5	TRBJ1-1	-
CASSGTGFISPLHF	TRBV19	TRBJ1-6	-
CASSGRAGSIRGELFF	TRBV27	TRBJ2-2	-
CASREGREPLHF	TRBV2	TRBJ1-6	-
CASRKRGPTEAFF	TRBV12-3/TRBV12-4	TRBJ1-1	-
CASSRGGSWGTEAFF	TRBV5-1	TRBJ1-1	-
CASSIVVQGNEQFF	TRBV19	TRBJ2-1	-
CASNPGQTNTEAFF	TRBV5-1	TRBJ1-1	few
CASSPGDTQYF	TRBV6-5	TRBJ2-3	once
CASSLAPGQVDGYTF	TRBV5-1	TRBJ1-2	-
CASSYGGFTGELFF	TRBV6-5	TRBJ2-2	-
CASSYTPQGRGTEAFF	TRBV6-5	TRBJ1-1	-
CASRSSGAGETQYF	TRBV6-6	TRBJ2-5	-
CASRGQGISYEQYF	TRBV2	TRBJ2-7	-
CASSPYEGGAANYGYTF	TRBV2	TRBJ1-2	few
CASSPLGSLINEKLFF	TRBV3-1/TRBV3-2	TRBJ1-4	few